One and the same sample provided the 11 T cell receptor beta chains below, sequenced in a study of blood T cell repertoires in COVID-19. Profiled with immunoSEQ multiplex PCR; TCRdb holds only in-frame clones, not every one. The sample contains some 200,000 clones, 80% to 90% of which appear only once. The sequenced material came from peripheral blood. The receptors shown here come from a woman older than 75 with acute or convalescent COVID-19.

In DNA, the CDR3 is TGTGCCAGCTCACTAAGACTAGCGGGGAGCCAAGAGACCCAGTACTTC. Translation gives CASSLRLAGSQETQYF. The chain has TRBV18 and TRBJ2-5; TRBD2 matches at 11 bases. The V gene end was trimmed by 4 bases and the J gene end by 1 base; junction bases not matched to a gene: 5. This CDR3 spans 16 amino acids. The germline V gene has CDR1 KGHSH and CDR2 LQKENI.

The table lists this clone with a count of one. It may be a read error: a sequence one base away is much more abundant. The chain carries TRBV6-2 or TRBV6-3 and TRBJ1-5; 11 bases match TRBD1. The germline CDR1 and CDR2 sequences are MNHEY and SVGEGT. CDR3 length: 15 amino acids. V shed 2 bases, J shed 5 bases, and the junction held 2 bases outside the gene matches. CDR3 residues: CASSYGTGGDQPQHF. DNA for the CDR3: TGTGCCAGCAGTTACGGGACAGGGGGGGATCAGCCCCAGCATTTT.

The V and J genes are TRBV11-2 and TRBJ2-2, with 7 bases lining up with TRBD2. The V and J ends lost 7 bases and 6 bases, in that order; junction bases with no gene match: 5. The CDR3 length is 13 residues. Germline V CDR1 and CDR2: SGHAT, FQNNGV. The chain's CDR3 is CASTRGEAGELFF. CDR3 DNA: TGTGCCAGCACCCGGGGGGAGGCCGGGGAGCTGTTTTTT.

The chain carries TRBV23-1 and TRBJ2-2; 8 positions agree with TRBD2. TRBV23-1 is flagged as an ORF with uncertain function. The CDR3 has 17 residues. The V segment lost 8 bases and the J segment 7 bases; nucleotides outside the gene matches: 18. This chain's CDR3 is CASRPRGAGERSGELFF. The CDR3 DNA follows: TGCGCCAGCCGACCGAGGGGAGCGGGAGAGCGGAGCGGGGAGCTGTTTTTT.

The genes are TRBV5-3 and TRBJ2-7; D gene ambiguous. TRBV5-3 is recorded as an ORF, its role being uncertain. The V end lost 10 bases, the J end lost 5 bases, and 19 bases lay between the germline ends. The CDR3 has 13 amino acids. CDR3 coding DNA: TGTGCCTGCCCCGGAGTCAAGCCGGACGAGCAGTACTTC. Translation gives CACPGVKPDEQYF.

The chain is built from TRBV28 and TRBJ1-2; a possible D gene is TRBD1 (5 bases). The CDR3 extends over 14 amino acids. V lost 4 bases, J lost 2 bases, and 11 bases lay in between. Per germline, CDR1 MDHEN and CDR2 SYDVKM. The CDR3 coding sequence is TGTGCCAGCAGTTGGGTGACAGAGAACTATGGCTACACCTTC. Residues: CASSWVTENYGYTF.

V usage is TRBV27 and J usage is TRBJ2-2, with TRBD2 matching 13 bases. From germline, CDR1 is MNHEY and CDR2 SMNVEV (reference sequence). The CDR3 sequence is 16 residues long. With V trimmed by 4 bases and J by 4 bases, 3 bases remained unmatched. CDR3 residues: CASSSLAGGLTGELFF. In DNA form, the CDR3 reads TGTGCCAGCAGTTCACTAGCGGGGGGGCTCACCGGGGAGCTGTTTTTT.

The V gene is TRBV7-8, the J gene TRBJ1-1, with D perhaps matching TRBD1 (6 bases). CDR3 length equals 13 residues. Germline assignment: CDR1 SGHVS and CDR2 FQNEAQ. Trimming took off 1 base at V and 9 bases at J, with 12 bases between the two ends. CDR3 residues: CASSLEGVAQAFF. The CDR3 DNA reads TGTGCCAGCAGCTTAGAGGGGGTGGCCCAAGCTTTCTTT.

This chain joins TRBV2 and TRBJ2-5, with 8 bases lining up with TRBD2. CDR1 SNHLY and CDR2 FYNNEI come from the germline V gene. Losses at the gene ends were 3 bases for V and 2 bases for J; bases not matched to a gene: 11. The CDR3 is made up of 17 amino acids. CDR3 residues: CASSEGRAGVVQETQYF. CDR3 DNA sequence: TGTGCCAGCAGTGAGGGTAGAGCGGGAGTCGTACAAGAGACCCAGTACTTC.

The chain joins TRBV2 to TRBJ2-2; 7 nucleotides agree with TRBD1. Germline V CDR1 and CDR2: SNHLY, FYNNEI. The CDR3 spans 15 residues. V lost 5 bases to trimming and J lost 0 bases; unmatched junction nucleotides: 3. In DNA form, the CDR3 reads TGTGCCAGCAGTAGGGACAGCCCGAACACCGGGGAGCTGTTTTTT. Its translation is CASSRDSPNTGELFF.

The chain has TRBV5-1 and TRBJ2-7; the match to TRBD1 covers 11 bases. Germline lookup yields CDR1 SGHRS and CDR2 YFSETQ. V gave up 3 bases and J gave up 5 bases; unmatched junction bases: 22. The CDR3 covers 20 residues. The CDR3 region is CASSWDPWRGQGARSDEQYF. Written as DNA, the CDR3 is TGCGCCAGCAGCTGGGACCCGTGGCGTGGACAGGGGGCGCGAAGCGACGAGCAGTACTTC.